A selection of T cell receptor beta chains follows, all from one sample in a study of Graves' ophthalmopathy and Graves' hyperthyroidism. One entry per CDR3 protein, called by TCRdb with MiXCR from the multiplex PCR reads. The sample consists of 400,000 or so distinct CDR3 sequences, 15% to 17% of them appearing once. What was sequenced was peripheral blood. The receptors were gathered from a woman under 30 with stable Graves' hyperthyroidism. Each CDR3 is given with its conserved first and last residue. Clone size is stated in some rows and not others, as once, few, many or a class when expanded.

size,V,CDR3
-,TRBV6-1,CASRPQEGNYEQYF
many,TRBV27,CASSSIPFWRAFF
-,TRBV28,CASSLARTWNNSPLHF
-,TRBV6-1,CASSERTVYGYTF
few,TRBV3-1,CASSQVRGGGTGELFF
many,TRBV20-1,CSATDGSLNTEAFF
many,TRBV11-2,CASSLGTLNTGELFF
-,TRBV5-1,CASSLGGADSMDGYTF
many,TRBV18,CASSPGEETQYF
few,TRBV13,CAGSLVNYGYTF
-,TRBV20-1,CSGGTSGFQETQYF
many,TRBV25-1,CASSEFRVGQETQYF
-,TRBV5-1,CASSSDFQGNSPLHF
-,TRBV9,CASSATGVWETQYF
many,TRBV6-2/TRBV6-3,CASRATGPNTEAFF
many,TRBV6-5,CASSSYGQSNQPQHF
-,TRBV5-1,CASSPPGASGANVLTF
few,TRBV2,CASSGLAGNEQFF
-,TRBV14,CASSQDSPPEFRASGNTIYF
many,TRBV19,CASPTRDREAYEQYF
many,TRBV11-2,CASSLRQRGEAFF
many,TRBV9,CASSVGRGRDTEAFF
few,TRBV20-1,CSAREGQGYTEAFF